This T cell receptor (beta chain) appears in the sequencing data of a study of OX40 agonist ivuxolimab in advanced cancers. Across the study: Patient treatment consisted of intravenous ivuxolimab administration every 2 weeks at 0.01 to 10 mg/kg.

Losses at the gene ends were 5 bases for V and 4 bases for J; bases not matched to a gene: 10. This CDR3 is built from 15 residues. CDR1 is SEHNR, CDR2 FQNEAQ, per germline (reference sequence). Data came from immunoSEQ multiplex PCR; TCRdb stores just in-frame clones and leaves some out. The table includes about 88,000 clones, around 85% detected once. The receptor was derived from an adult with an advanced solid tumor such as melanoma, head and neck, liver or kidney cancer. This rearrangement joins TRBV7-9 to TRBJ1-2; 7 bases agree with TRBD1. The source material was CD4+ or CD8+ T cells sorted from blood, sampled in a trial of the OX40 agonist ivuxolimab. CDR3 amino acids: CASSQNAGTAYGYTF. In DNA, the CDR3 is TGTGCCAGCAGCCAAAACGCCGGGACAGCCTATGGCTACACCTTC.